The entry below gives a single T cell receptor beta chain sequence along with its context. Its antigen is currently unknown. The treatment: about 20 received Ad26.COV2.S at low or high dose, single or two shots; about 5 received placebo; per-sample allocation not given. Day 63 following the first vaccine or placebo injection was when the samples were taken. Sequencing used immunoSEQ multiplex PCR; TCRdb keeps in-frame clones, though not all of them. There are approximately 300,000 clones in the sample; just under 85% occur only once, and 2.1% lies in the top ten. The data are from a study of Ad26.COV2.S vaccination and SARS-CoV-2 variants. Study conclusions and caveats: Possible underestimation of total T cell responses by the TCR breadth and depth analyses was noted.

V was clipped by 1 base and J by 5 bases; unmatched bases: 8. Per germline, CDR1 LGHDT and CDR2 YNNKEL (reference sequence). This CDR3 has 16 amino acids. J is TRBJ1-2 and V is TRBV3-1 (or the pseudogene TRBV3-2), with TRBD1 identical over 9 bases. The material was peripheral blood, obtained in a trial of Ad26.COV2.S vaccine versus placebo. The TCR sequence derives from a person between 18 and 60 years old who received the Ad26.COV2.S COVID-19 vaccine or a placebo. The CDR3 sequence: CASSQVATGGRYGYTF. The DNA of the CDR3 is TGTGCCAGCAGCCAAGTCGCGACAGGGGGAAGGTATGGCTACACCTTC.